The 29 T cell receptor beta chains reported below all come from one sample, sequenced in a study of T-cell reconstitution after alpha-beta-depleted transplantation in children. Unique molecular identifiers were incorporated during preparation of the TCRbeta library. TCRdb reanalysed the PCR reads using MiXCR and keeps one entry per CDR3 protein. The data contain 19,000 or so distinct CDR3 sequences, 10% to 15% of them singletons. The sample in question was PBMCs, mostly from graft donor cells, obtained 60 days after TCRalphabeta/CD19-depleted stem cell transplant. The receptors were gathered from a female patient between 2 and 15 years old who had a stem cell transplant for congenital amegakaryocytic thrombocytopenia, so the T cells may come from the graft donor.

The table lists this clonotype with many counts. The chain carries TRBV12-3 or TRBV12-4 and TRBJ2-5; maybe TRBD2 (5 bases). With 3 bases removed from V and 7 bases from J, the gap between germline ends came to 12 bases. This CDR3 region has 13 residues. The CDR3 here is CASSFFPEGTQYF. The CDR3 DNA sequence: TGTGCCAGCAGTTTCTTCCCCGAGGGGACCCAGTACTTC.

This clonotype has a count of ten or more. This chain connects TRBV20-1 to TRBJ1-2; 9 positions agree with TRBD1. From germline, CDR1 is DFQATT and CDR2 SNEGSKA (reference sequence). This CDR3 is 15 amino acids long. The ends lost 2 bases at V and 6 bases at J; junction bases unmatched: 10. The CDR3 region has the DNA TGCAGTGCTAGATTCCCGGGACAGGGTAGGGATGGCTACACCTTC. This encodes CSARFPGQGRDGYTF.

This clonotype showed up many times. V and J are TRBV25-1 and TRBJ2-7; D unclear. Germline values: CDR1 MGHDK, CDR2 SYGVNS. V lost 4 bases, J lost 4 bases, and 23 bases lay in between. The CDR3 has 17 residues. Here the CDR3 reads CASSALGTVRAPYEQYF. In DNA form, the CDR3 reads TGTGCCAGCAGTGCCCTGGGCACAGTTAGAGCCCCTTACGAGCAGTACTTC.

By frequency in the sample, this clonotype is medium-sized. The chain carries TRBV12-3 or TRBV12-4 and TRBJ2-3; 8 bases align to TRBD2. This CDR3 is 17 amino acids long. Trimming at V came to 1 base and at J to 0 bases, leaving 6 bases not matched to a gene. The CDR3 here is CASSLERASGSTDTQYF. The CDR3 DNA reads TGTGCCAGCAGTTTAGAAAGGGCTAGCGGGAGCACAGATACGCAGTATTTT.

This clonotype was recorded at least ten times. J is TRBJ2-1 and V is TRBV11-2; D is uncertain. This CDR3 spans 16 amino acids. Between the trimmed V and J ends, which lost 1 base and 7 bases, there was a span of 17 bases. Germline CDR1 SGHAT, CDR2 FQNNGV. CDR3 amino acids: CASSLVGSKWLNEQFF. The CDR3, as DNA: TGTGCCAGCAGCTTAGTCGGCAGTAAGTGGTTGAATGAGCAGTTCTTC.

This clonotype has a count of ten or more. This chain links TRBV11-2 with TRBJ2-7; D not certain. V was clipped by 5 bases and J by 2 bases, with 16 bases between them. The CDR3 sequence is 15 residues long. Germline V gives CDR1 SGHAT, CDR2 FQNNGV. This CDR3 is CASSQTWPTTYEQYF. For the CDR3, the DNA is TGTGCCAGCAGCCAAACATGGCCTACTACCTACGAGCAGTACTTC.

This clonotype was observed at least ten times. CDR3 in DNA: TGTGCCAGCAGTTTATCTTCAAACAGGGAGGGCTACACCTTC. It codes for CASSLSSNREGYTF. V usage is TRBV28 and J usage is TRBJ1-2, with D maybe TRBD1 (6 bases). CDR1 is MDHEN and CDR2 is SYDVKM in the germline V gene. Trimming took 1 base from V and 8 from J, leaving 14 bases between them. The CDR3 spans 14 residues.

This clonotype has ten or more counts. V is TRBV12-3 or TRBV12-4 and J is TRBJ2-3, with D perhaps TRBD1 (5 bases). Trimming left V 6 bases short and J 4 bases short, with 23 bases between. CDR3 size: 17 residues. As DNA, the CDR3 is TGTGCCAGCAGCCCGCGAACCGGAAACGTGGGGCCAGATACGCAGTATTTT. As protein: CASSPRTGNVGPDTQYF.

This clonotype is medium-sized (0.01 to 0.1%). The chain is built from TRBV29-1 and TRBJ2-1, with TRBD2 matching 8 bases. Looked up from germline, CDR1 is SQVTM and CDR2 is ANQGSEA. Trimming took 5 bases from V and 6 from J; bases not matched to a gene: 9. The CDR3 runs to 14 residues. The CDR3 coding sequence is TGCAGCGTTACCGGGACTAGTTTGGGCAATGAGCAGTTCTTC. Protein sequence: CSVTGTSLGNEQFF.

This clonotype was counted many times. J is TRBJ2-5 and V is TRBV12-3 or TRBV12-4, with 7 bases identical to TRBD1. The V and J ends lost 1 base and 2 bases, in that order; junction bases with no gene match: 10. The CDR3 covers 17 residues. This CDR3 is CASSLGATGFEQETQYF. The CDR3, as DNA: TGTGCCAGCAGTTTAGGGGCGACAGGGTTTGAGCAAGAGACCCAGTACTTC.

This clonotype has a count of ten or more. The J gene is TRBJ2-7, the V gene TRBV7-9; TRBD2 matches at 7 bases. CDR3 length: 15 residues. Losses at the gene ends were 2 bases for V and 2 bases for J; bases not matched to a gene: 6. From germline, CDR1 is SEHNR and CDR2 FQNEAQ (reference sequence). The CDR3 loop reads CASSLNKGGAYEQYF. The CDR3 DNA is TGTGCCAGCAGCTTAAATAAGGGAGGGGCCTACGAGCAGTACTTC.

The sample holds many counts of this clonotype. The CDR3, as DNA: TGCGCCAGCAGCATCCGACAGTTGAGATCAGATACGCAGTATTTT. Residues: CASSIRQLRSDTQYF. The V gene is TRBV5-1, the J gene TRBJ2-3, with D possibly matching TRBD1 (5 bases). The germline V and J ends were trimmed by 4 bases and 4 bases, with 16 bases remaining between them. The CDR3 covers 15 residues. CDR1 and CDR2 (germline): SGHRS, YFSETQ.

This clonotype was seen many times. The chain links TRBV7-2 to TRBJ2-7; 10 positions agree with TRBD2. The CDR3 runs to 15 residues. Per the germline V gene, CDR1 is SGHTA and CDR2 is FQGNSA. J lost 4 bases, V lost 2 bases, and 5 bases had no gene match. The CDR3 protein is CASSLRASGSYEQYF. The CDR3 DNA follows: TGTGCCAGCAGCTTACGGGCTAGCGGGAGTTACGAGCAGTACTTC. Filled out from reference TRBV7-2 and TRBJ2-7, the complete variable domain reads GAGVSQSPSNKVTEKGKDVELRCDPISGHTALYWYRQSLGQGLEFLIYFQGNSAPDKSGLPSDRFSAERTGGSVSTLTIQRTQQEDSAVYLCASSLRASGSYEQYFGPGTRLTVT.

In its sample, this clonotype was seen many times. V and J are TRBV6-1 and TRBJ2-5; a possible D gene is TRBD2 (5 bases). Germline loops: CDR1 MNHNS, CDR2 SASEGT. This CDR3 has 12 amino acids. V dropped 7 bases and J dropped 5 bases, with 11 bases sitting between them. CDR3 sequence: CASTFERETQYF. The CDR3 DNA is TGTGCCAGCACCTTCGAGCGGGAGACCCAGTACTTC.

This clonotype was found many times. V is TRBV20-1 and J is TRBJ2-1; the match to TRBD2 covers 15 bases. The CDR3 is made up of 17 amino acids. Germline CDR1 and CDR2: DFQATT and SNEGSKA (reference sequence). Unmatched junction bases numbered 8, after V lost 5 bases and J lost 3 bases. CDR3 region: CSAGGLAGGTSYNEQFF. CDR3 nucleotide sequence: TGCAGTGCTGGGGGACTAGCGGGGGGCACCAGCTACAATGAGCAGTTCTTC.

This clonotype was seen at least ten times. The V and J genes are TRBV3-1 and TRBJ2-2; D unclear. This CDR3 is built from 15 residues. Germline V gene lookup returns CDR1 LGHDT and CDR2 YNNKEL (reference sequence). V shed 4 bases and J shed 6 bases, with 15 bases lying between them. CDR3: CASSRKAVTPGELFF. DNA of the CDR3: TGTGCCAGCAGCCGAAAGGCAGTCACCCCCGGGGAGCTGTTTTTT. Full variable domain (remainder filled in from reference TRBV3-1 and TRBJ2-2): DTAVSQTPKYLVTQMGNDKSIKCEQNLGHDTMYWYKQDSKKFLKIMFSYNNKELIINETVPNRFSPKSPDKAHLNLHINSLELGDSAVYFCASSRKAVTPGELFFGEGSRLTVL.

The rearrangement links TRBV20-1 to TRBJ2-6; D ambiguous. V lost 3 bases, J lost 1 base, and 7 bases lay in between. The CDR3 length is 14 residues. Germline V CDR1 and CDR2: DFQATT, SNEGSKA (reference sequence). CDR3 loop: CSARVGSGANVLTF. The CDR3 coding sequence is TGCAGTGCTAGGGTGGGATCTGGGGCCAACGTCCTGACTTTC.

In its sample, this clonotype was seen many times. The genes are TRBV20-1 and TRBJ1-1; D not certain. Germline assignment: CDR1 DFQATT and CDR2 SNEGSKA (reference sequence). Trimming removed 2 bases at V and 8 bases at J, with 18 bases between. The CDR3 length is 14 residues. DNA for the CDR3: TGCAGTGCTAGATCGAGGACCCACCTCCCGGAAGCTTTCTTT. Encoded protein: CSARSRTHLPEAFF.

The rearrangement joins TRBV6-4 to TRBJ2-3; 9 bases are a match to TRBD2. The germline V gene has CDR1 MRHNA and CDR2 SNTAGT. The CDR3 length is 17 residues. With V trimmed by 0 bases and J by 4 bases, 8 bases remained unmatched. CDR3 in amino acids: CASSDSDSGSGADTQYF. CDR3 sequence (DNA): TGTGCCAGCAGTGACTCGGATAGCGGGAGCGGGGCAGATACGCAGTATTTT.

This clonotype was recorded a few times. CDR3 nucleotides: TGTGCCAGCAGCGCCTCAGGTCACAAGGACGGAGAGACCCAGTACTTC. Translation gives CASSASGHKDGETQYF. The chain has TRBV11-2 and TRBJ2-5; no definite D call. The ends were cut back, 5 bases at V and 4 bases at J, with 20 bases in the middle. The CDR3 contains 16 residues. Germline V gene data show CDR1 as SGHAT and CDR2 as FQNNGV.

This clonotype was recorded at least ten times. The rearrangement uses TRBV20-1 and TRBJ2-1; D uncertain. The CDR3 spans 14 residues. V lost 6 bases, J lost 0 bases, and 12 bases lay in between. Germline CDR1 and CDR2: DFQATT and SNEGSKA (reference sequence). CDR3 residues: CSASPPHSYNEQFF. In DNA, the CDR3 is TGCAGTGCGAGCCCTCCCCACTCCTACAATGAGCAGTTCTTC.

This sequence joins TRBV11-2 and TRBJ2-1; D possibly matches TRBD1 or TRBD2 (6 bases each). CDR1 SGHAT and CDR2 FQNNGV come from the germline V gene. The V and J ends lost 2 bases and 8 bases respectively, with 19 bases between them. The CDR3 sequence is 16 residues long. The chain's CDR3 is CASSLQVHRRGDEQFF. DNA for the CDR3: TGTGCCAGCAGCTTACAAGTCCACCGGAGGGGGGATGAGCAGTTCTTC.

This clonotype was seen many times. The chain recombines TRBV5-1 with TRBJ2-1; 8 bases are shared with TRBD1. CDR3 size: 17 residues. Germline V gives CDR1 SGHRS, CDR2 YFSETQ. V shed 4 bases, J shed 1 base, and the junction held 10 bases outside the gene matches. CDR3 protein: CASSLMTGTGSYNEQFF. As DNA, the CDR3 is TGCGCCAGCAGCCTGATGACCGGGACAGGTTCCTACAATGAGCAGTTCTTC.

This clonotype has at least ten counts. This rearrangement joins TRBV5-1 to TRBJ1-1; D gene ambiguous. There are 16 residues in the CDR3. Germline lookup yields CDR1 SGHRS and CDR2 YFSETQ. Trimming left V 0 bases short and J 5 bases short, with 17 bases between. The CDR3: CASSLDAGNGRTEAFF. CDR3 in DNA: TGCGCCAGCAGCTTGGACGCGGGGAACGGGCGAACTGAAGCTTTCTTT.

V is TRBV20-1 and J is TRBJ2-2; D unresolved. Trimming shortened V by 0 bases and J by 5 bases, and 16 bases separated the two germline ends. The germline CDR1 and CDR2 sequences are DFQATT and SNEGSKA (reference sequence). CDR3 length: 16 amino acids. CDR3 protein: CSARDFSTGTTGELFF. The CDR3 nucleotides read TGCAGTGCTAGAGATTTTTCGACTGGAACAACCGGGGAGCTGTTTTTT.

This clonotype was counted ten times or more. The chain has TRBV5-1 and TRBJ2-3; 12 bases are a match to TRBD1. The V gene end was trimmed by 0 bases and the J gene end by 4 bases; junction bases not matched to a gene: 3. The CDR3 extends over 16 amino acids. Looked up from germline, CDR1 is SGHRS and CDR2 is YFSETQ. The CDR3 DNA sequence: TGCGCCAGCAGCTTGGCCGGGACAGGGGGCGCAGATACGCAGTATTTT. It encodes CASSLAGTGGADTQYF.

This clonotype was found a few times. The rearrangement uses TRBV2 and TRBJ2-1, with D unclear. The CDR3 loop spans 14 amino acids. Germline CDR1 is SNHLY and CDR2 is FYNNEI. V was shortened by 4 bases and J by 6 bases, with 13 bases between the two germline ends. CDR3: CASSGIGFFNEQFF. The DNA of the CDR3 is TGTGCCAGCAGTGGAATAGGTTTCTTCAATGAGCAGTTCTTC.

Notes on this clonotype: A single base separates this from a much larger clone, so it may be a read error. The V gene is TRBV11-2, the J gene TRBJ1-1; D is undetermined. Germline V gene lookup returns CDR1 SGHAT and CDR2 FQNNGV. There are 14 residues in the CDR3. The CDR3 here is CASSLALVNPEAFF. CDR3 coding DNA: TGTGCCAGCAGCTTAGCCTTGGTGAACCCTGAAGCTTTCTTT.

This clonotype has ten or more counts. This chain joins TRBV21-1 and TRBJ2-3. TRBV21-1 is annotated as a pseudogene. The CDR3 length is 14 residues. The CDR3 DNA reads TGTGCCAGCTTCAGAGACATGGCCACAGATACGCAGTATTTT. Translated, it gives CASFRDMATDTQYF.